These 7 T cell receptor beta chains originate from one sample sequenced in a study of T cell repertoires in cytomegalovirus infection. TCRdb called the reads again in MiXCR, with one record for every CDR3 protein. The table includes 270,000 or so distinct CDR3 sequences, approximately 15% detected once. Material for sequencing was CD8+ T cells from PBMCs. These receptors all come from a human donor in good health (CMV status not recorded). Some clones in this sample may be carry-over from other donors' samples.

This clonotype was picked up a small number of times. V gene TRBV2 combines with J gene TRBJ2-2, with a weak D call TRBD1 (5 bases). V was shortened by 4 bases and J by 2 bases, with 11 bases between the two germline ends. The CDR3 is 15 amino acids. Germline V lookup: CDR1 SNHLY, CDR2 FYNNEI. CDR3 region: CASSGNRGNTGELFF. Here the CDR3 DNA reads TGTGCCAGCAGTGGAAATAGGGGAAACACCGGGGAGCTGTTTTTT.

This chain's CDR3 is CASSLGAGGRRETQYF. In DNA, the CDR3 is TGTGCCAGCTCATTGGGAGCGGGGGGGCGGCGGGAGACCCAGTACTTC. The chain has TRBV28 and TRBJ2-5; 10 positions match TRBD2. Unmatched junction bases numbered 14, after V lost 8 bases and J lost 5 bases. Looked up from germline, CDR1 is MDHEN and CDR2 is SYDVKM. This CDR3 spans 16 amino acids.

This clonotype has ten or more counts. This chain connects TRBV7-6 to TRBJ1-6; D gene uncertain. This CDR3 is built from 13 residues. The germline V gene encodes CDR1 SGHVS and CDR2 FNYEAQ. V lost 1 base to trimming and J lost 14 bases, with 12 bases between them. This CDR3 reads CASSLGFLRALHF. The CDR3 DNA is TGTGCCAGCAGCTTAGGGTTTCTTAGGGCCCTCCACTTT.

This clonotype has just a few counts. The V and J genes are TRBV11-2 and TRBJ2-7; possibly TRBD1 or TRBD2 for D (5 bases each). The length of the CDR3 is 12 residues. Germline CDR1 and CDR2: SGHAT and FQNNGV. V was shortened by 5 bases and J by 6 bases, with 11 bases between the two germline ends. Here the CDR3 DNA reads TGTGCCAGCAGCGGGGGTTTGGCCGAGCAGTACTTC. Protein sequence: CASSGGLAEQYF.

This clonotype was seen repeatedly, ten times or more. The chain employs TRBV7-2 and TRBJ2-5, with D unclear. V shed 2 bases and J shed 0 bases, with 7 bases lying between them. Germline CDR1 SGHTA, CDR2 FQGNSA. The CDR3 runs 14 residues. The CDR3 protein is CASSLSSYQETQYF. The CDR3 nucleotides are TGTGCCAGCAGCTTATCGTCGTACCAAGAGACCCAGTACTTC.

Ten or more counts support this clonotype. V usage is TRBV7-2 and J usage is TRBJ2-3, with D possibly called TRBD1 or TRBD2 (6 bases each). The CDR3 loop spans 15 amino acids. Germline CDR1 SGHTA, CDR2 FQGNSA. V lost 1 base, J lost 2 bases, and 10 bases lay in between. The CDR3, as DNA: TGTGCCAGCAGCTTAGAGGGGGACTCCACAGATACGCAGTATTTT. It encodes CASSLEGDSTDTQYF.

At least ten counts were recorded for this clonotype. The rearrangement uses TRBV10-3 and TRBJ1-2; no clear D. This CDR3 spans 16 amino acids. Germline-derived CDR1 and CDR2 are ENHRY and SYGVKD. Trimming cost V 3 bases and J 3 bases, with 17 bases left between them. CDR3 in DNA: TGTGCCATCAGTGATTCCTCTACCTTGATTGACTATGGCTACACCTTC. Amino acids: CAISDSSTLIDYGYTF.